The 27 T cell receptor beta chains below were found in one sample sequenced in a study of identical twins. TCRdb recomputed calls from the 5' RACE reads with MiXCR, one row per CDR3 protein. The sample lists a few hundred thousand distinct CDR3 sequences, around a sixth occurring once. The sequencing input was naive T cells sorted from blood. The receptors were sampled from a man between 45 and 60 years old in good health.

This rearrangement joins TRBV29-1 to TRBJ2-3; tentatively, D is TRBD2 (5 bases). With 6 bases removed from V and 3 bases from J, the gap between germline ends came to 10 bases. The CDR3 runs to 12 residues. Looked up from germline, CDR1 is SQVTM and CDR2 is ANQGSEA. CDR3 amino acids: CSVRRGTDTQYF. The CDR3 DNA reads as TGCAGCGTGCGGCGCGGGACAGATACGCAGTATTTT.

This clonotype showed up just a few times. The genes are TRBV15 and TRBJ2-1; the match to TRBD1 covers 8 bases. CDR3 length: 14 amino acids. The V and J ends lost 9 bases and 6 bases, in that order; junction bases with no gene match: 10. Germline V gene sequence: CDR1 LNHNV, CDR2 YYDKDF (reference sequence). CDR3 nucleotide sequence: TGTGCCACTAACCGGGACAGGCGACGCAATGAGCAGTTCTTC. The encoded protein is CATNRDRRRNEQFF.

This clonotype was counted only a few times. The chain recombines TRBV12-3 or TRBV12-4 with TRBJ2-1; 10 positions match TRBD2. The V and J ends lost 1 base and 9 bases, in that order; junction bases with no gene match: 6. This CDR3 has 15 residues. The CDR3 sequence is CASSLGLAGGVEQFF. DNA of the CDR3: TGTGCCAGCAGTTTAGGTTTAGCGGGAGGAGTTGAGCAGTTCTTC.

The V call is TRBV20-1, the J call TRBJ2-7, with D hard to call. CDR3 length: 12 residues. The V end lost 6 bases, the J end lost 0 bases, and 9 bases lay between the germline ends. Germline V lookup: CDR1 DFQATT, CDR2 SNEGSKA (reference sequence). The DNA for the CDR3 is TGCAGTGCCGTTCCCGACTCCTACGAGCAGTACTTC. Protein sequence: CSAVPDSYEQYF.

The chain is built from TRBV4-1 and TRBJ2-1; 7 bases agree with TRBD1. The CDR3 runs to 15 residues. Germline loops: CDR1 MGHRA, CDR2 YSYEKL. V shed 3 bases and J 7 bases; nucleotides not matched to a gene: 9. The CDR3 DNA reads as TGCGCCAGCAGCCATGCCCCCGGGACAGAAAATGAGCAGTTCTTC. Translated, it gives CASSHAPGTENEQFF.

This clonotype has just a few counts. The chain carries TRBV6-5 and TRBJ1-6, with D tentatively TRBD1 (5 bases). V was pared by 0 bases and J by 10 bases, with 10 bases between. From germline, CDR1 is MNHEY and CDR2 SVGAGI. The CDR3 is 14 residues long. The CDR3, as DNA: TGTGCCAGCAGTTACTCGAAGGCAGGGTCACCCCTCCACTTT. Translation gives CASSYSKAGSPLHF.

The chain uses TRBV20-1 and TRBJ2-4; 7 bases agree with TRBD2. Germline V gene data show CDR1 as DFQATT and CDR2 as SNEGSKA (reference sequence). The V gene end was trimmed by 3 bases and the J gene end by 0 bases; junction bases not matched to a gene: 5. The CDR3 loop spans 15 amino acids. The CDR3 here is CSASWEGLAKNIQYF. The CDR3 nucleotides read TGCAGTGCTAGTTGGGAGGGGCTAGCCAAAAACATTCAGTACTTC.

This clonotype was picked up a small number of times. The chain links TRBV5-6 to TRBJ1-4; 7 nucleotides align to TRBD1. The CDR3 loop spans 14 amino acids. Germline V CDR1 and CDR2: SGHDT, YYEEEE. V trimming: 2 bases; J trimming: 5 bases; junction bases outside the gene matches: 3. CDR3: CASSFGTANEKLFF. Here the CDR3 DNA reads TGTGCCAGCAGCTTCGGGACAGCAAATGAAAAACTGTTTTTT.

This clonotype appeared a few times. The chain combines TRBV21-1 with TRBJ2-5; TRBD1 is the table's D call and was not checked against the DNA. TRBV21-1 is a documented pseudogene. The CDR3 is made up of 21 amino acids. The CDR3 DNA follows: TGTGCCAGCAGCAAAGATCACCGGACAGGGGACGTTTCTTATAGAAAAGAGACCCAGTACTTC. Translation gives CASSKDHRTGDVSYRKETQYF.

The CDR3 bases are TGCGCCAGCAGCTCTACGACAGGGGGCTCTGAGCAGTACTTC. Its protein product is CASSSTTGGSEQYF. This chain uses TRBV5-1 with TRBJ2-7; TRBD1 aligns across 10 bases. The CDR3 runs to 14 residues. CDR1 is SGHRS, CDR2 YFSETQ, per germline. V gave up 3 bases and J gave up 7 bases; unmatched junction bases: 7.

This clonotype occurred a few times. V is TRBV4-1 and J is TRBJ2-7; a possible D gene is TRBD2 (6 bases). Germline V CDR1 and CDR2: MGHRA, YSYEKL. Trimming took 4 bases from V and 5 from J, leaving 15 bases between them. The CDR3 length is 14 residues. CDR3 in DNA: TGCGCCAGCAGCCCCCTGGCGGGGTGGAACGAGCAGTACTTC. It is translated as CASSPLAGWNEQYF.

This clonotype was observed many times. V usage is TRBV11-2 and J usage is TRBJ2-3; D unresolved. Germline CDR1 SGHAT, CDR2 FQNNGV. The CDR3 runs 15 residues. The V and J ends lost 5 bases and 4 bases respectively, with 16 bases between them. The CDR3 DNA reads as TGTGCCAGCAGCCCCATTTGGGATAGCCCAGATACGCAGTATTTT. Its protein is CASSPIWDSPDTQYF.

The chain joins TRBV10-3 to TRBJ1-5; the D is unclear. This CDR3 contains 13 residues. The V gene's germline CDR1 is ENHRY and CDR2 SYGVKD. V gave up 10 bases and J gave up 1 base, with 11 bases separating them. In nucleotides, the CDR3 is TGTGCCACCCGGGAGGTGAGCAATCAGCCCCAGCATTTT. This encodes CATREVSNQPQHF.

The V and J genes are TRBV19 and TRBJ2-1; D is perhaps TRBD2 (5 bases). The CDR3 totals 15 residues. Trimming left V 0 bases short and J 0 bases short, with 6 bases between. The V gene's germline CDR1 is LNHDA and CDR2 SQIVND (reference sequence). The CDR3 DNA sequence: TGTGCCAGTAGTATAGAGGGAGTCTCCTACAATGAGCAGTTCTTC. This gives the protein CASSIEGVSYNEQFF.

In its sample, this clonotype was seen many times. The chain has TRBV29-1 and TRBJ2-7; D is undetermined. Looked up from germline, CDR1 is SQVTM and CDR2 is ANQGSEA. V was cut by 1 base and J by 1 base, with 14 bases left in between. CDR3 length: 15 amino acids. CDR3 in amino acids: CSVEGVSSSSYEQYF. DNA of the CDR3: TGCAGCGTTGAAGGGGTCTCTTCCTCGTCCTACGAGCAGTACTTC.

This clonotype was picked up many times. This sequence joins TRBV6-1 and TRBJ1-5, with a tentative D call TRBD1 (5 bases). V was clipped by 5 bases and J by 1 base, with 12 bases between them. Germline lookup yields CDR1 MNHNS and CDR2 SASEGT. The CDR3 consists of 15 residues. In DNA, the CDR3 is TGTGCCAGCAGTCGGAGGGGTGGCAGCAATCAGCCCCAGCATTTT. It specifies CASSRRGGSNQPQHF.

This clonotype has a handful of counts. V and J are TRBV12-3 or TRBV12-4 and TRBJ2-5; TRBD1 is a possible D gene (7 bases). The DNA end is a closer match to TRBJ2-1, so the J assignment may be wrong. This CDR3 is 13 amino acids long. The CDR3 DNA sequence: TGTGCCAGCAACAGCAGGGGGGAGGAGACCCAGTTCTTC. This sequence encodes CASNSRGEETQFF.

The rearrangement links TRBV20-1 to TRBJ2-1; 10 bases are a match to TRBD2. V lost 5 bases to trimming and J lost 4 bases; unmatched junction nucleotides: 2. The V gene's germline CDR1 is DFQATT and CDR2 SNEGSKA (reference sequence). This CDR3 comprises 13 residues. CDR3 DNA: TGCAGTGCTTGGACTAGCGGTTACAATGAGCAGTTCTTC. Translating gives CSAWTSGYNEQFF.

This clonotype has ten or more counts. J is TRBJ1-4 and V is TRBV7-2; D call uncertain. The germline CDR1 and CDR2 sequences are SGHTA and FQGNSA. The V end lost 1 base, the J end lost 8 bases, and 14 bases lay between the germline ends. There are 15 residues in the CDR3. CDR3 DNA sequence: TGTGCCAGCAGCTTAGGGCCTTTCAGACGGGAAAAACTGTTTTTT. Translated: CASSLGPFRREKLFF.

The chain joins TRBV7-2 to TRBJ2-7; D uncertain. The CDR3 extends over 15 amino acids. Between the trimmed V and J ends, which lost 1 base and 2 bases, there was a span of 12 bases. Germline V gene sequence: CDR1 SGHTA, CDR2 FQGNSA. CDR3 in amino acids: CASSLGGALTYEQYF. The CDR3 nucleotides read TGTGCCAGCAGCTTAGGCGGTGCGCTCACCTACGAGCAGTACTTC.

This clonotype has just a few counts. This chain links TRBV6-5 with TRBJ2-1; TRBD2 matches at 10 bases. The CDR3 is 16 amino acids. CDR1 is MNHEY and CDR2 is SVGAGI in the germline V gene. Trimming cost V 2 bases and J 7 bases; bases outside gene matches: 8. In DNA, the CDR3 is TGTGCCAGCAGTTACAATCCGCCTAGCGGGAGTAATGAGCAGTTCTTC. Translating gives CASSYNPPSGSNEQFF.

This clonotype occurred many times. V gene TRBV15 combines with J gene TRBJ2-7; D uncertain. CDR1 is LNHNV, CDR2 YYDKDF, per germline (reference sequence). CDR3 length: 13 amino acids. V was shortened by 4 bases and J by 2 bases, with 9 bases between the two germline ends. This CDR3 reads CATSIDPTYEQYF. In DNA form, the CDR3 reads TGTGCCACCAGCATTGACCCTACCTACGAGCAGTACTTC.

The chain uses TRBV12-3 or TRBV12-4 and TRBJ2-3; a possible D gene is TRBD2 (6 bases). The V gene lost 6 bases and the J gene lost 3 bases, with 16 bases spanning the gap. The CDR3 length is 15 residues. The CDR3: CASSPEGRLTDTQYF. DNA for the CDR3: TGTGCCAGCAGCCCGGAGGGACGGCTGACAGATACGCAGTATTTT.

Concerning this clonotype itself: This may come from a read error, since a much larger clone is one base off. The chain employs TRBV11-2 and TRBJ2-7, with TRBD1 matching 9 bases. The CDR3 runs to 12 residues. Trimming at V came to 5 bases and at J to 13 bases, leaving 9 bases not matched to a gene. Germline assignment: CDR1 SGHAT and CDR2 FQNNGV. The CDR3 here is CASSRLKGQGYF. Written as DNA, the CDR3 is TGTGCCAGCAGCCGCCTGAAGGGACAGGGCTACTTC.

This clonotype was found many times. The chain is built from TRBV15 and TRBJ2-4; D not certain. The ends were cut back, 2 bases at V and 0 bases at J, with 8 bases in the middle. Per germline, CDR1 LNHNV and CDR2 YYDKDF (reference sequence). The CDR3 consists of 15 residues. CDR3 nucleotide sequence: TGTGCCACCAGCAGATCGAAACTAGCCAAAAACATTCAGTACTTC. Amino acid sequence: CATSRSKLAKNIQYF.

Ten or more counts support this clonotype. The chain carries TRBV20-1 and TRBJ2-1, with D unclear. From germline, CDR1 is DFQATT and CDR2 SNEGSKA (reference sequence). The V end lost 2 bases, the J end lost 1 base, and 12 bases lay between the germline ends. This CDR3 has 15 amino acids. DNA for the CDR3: TGCAGTGCTAGATATCCCTCACGGTCCTACAATGAGCAGTTCTTC. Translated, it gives CSARYPSRSYNEQFF.

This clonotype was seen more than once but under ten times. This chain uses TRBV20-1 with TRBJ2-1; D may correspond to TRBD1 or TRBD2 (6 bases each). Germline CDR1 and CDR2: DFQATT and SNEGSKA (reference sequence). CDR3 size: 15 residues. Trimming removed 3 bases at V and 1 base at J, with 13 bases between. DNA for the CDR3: TGCAGTGCTAGCCTGGGGGCGGGGTCCTACAATGAGCAGTTCTTC. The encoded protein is CSASLGAGSYNEQFF.